Listed below are T cell receptor beta chains from one sample, sequenced in a study of blood T cells in healthy people across ages. TCRdb reprocessed the 5' RACE reads with MiXCR, giving one entry per CDR3 protein. The sample comprises about 1,500,000 distinct CDR3 sequences, approximately 30% of which are singletons, and 7.7% rests with the top ten. Sequences were obtained from blood. Receptors were obtained from a woman between 25 and 40 years old in good health. Each CDR3 is given with its conserved first and last residue. D genes are given only for firm matches. Clone size, where shown, is once, few, many, or a class for clones that have expanded.

j_gene: TRBJ2-5; v_gene: TRBV3-1; d_gene: TRBD2; abundance: .; CDR3aa: CASSQVGAGAWETQYF; CDR3nt: TGTGCCAGCAGCCAAGTGGGAGCGGGAGCGTGGGAGACCCAGTACTTC
j_gene: TRBJ2-2; v_gene: TRBV7-8; d_gene: .; abundance: .; CDR3aa: CASSQGIGELFF; CDR3nt: TGTGCCAGCAGCCAGGGTATCGGGGAGCTGTTTTTT
j_gene: TRBJ2-1; v_gene: TRBV10-3; d_gene: .; abundance: many; CDR3aa: CAISVESLLDEQFF; CDR3nt: TGTGCCATCAGTGTTGAGAGCCTACTCGATGAGCAGTTCTTC
j_gene: TRBJ2-1; v_gene: TRBV10-3; d_gene: .; abundance: few; CDR3aa: CAISESPRLGPYNEQFF; CDR3nt: TGTGCCATCAGTGAGTCGCCGAGGCTGGGCCCTTACAATGAGCAGTTCTTC
j_gene: TRBJ1-5; v_gene: TRBV4-1; d_gene: .; abundance: .; CDR3aa: CASSLRGEPQHF; CDR3nt: TGCGCCAGCAGCCTGAGGGGTGAGCCCCAGCATTTT
j_gene: TRBJ2-7; v_gene: TRBV7-3; d_gene: .; abundance: .; CDR3aa: CASSLGLGSTYEQYF; CDR3nt: TGTGCCAGCAGCTTAGGATTGGGCAGCACCTACGAGCAGTACTTC
j_gene: TRBJ2-7; v_gene: TRBV7-9; d_gene: .; abundance: .; CDR3aa: CASKESSITYNEQYF; CDR3nt: TGTGCCAGCAAAGAGAGTAGCATCACCTACAATGAGCAGTACTTC
j_gene: TRBJ2-4; v_gene: TRBV15; d_gene: .; abundance: .; CDR3aa: CATSKGGEQYF; CDR3nt: TGTGCCACCAGCAAAGGCGGAGAGCAGTACTTC
j_gene: TRBJ2-7; v_gene: TRBV3-1; d_gene: TRBD2; abundance: many; CDR3aa: CASSQLAGASYEQYF; CDR3nt: TGTGCCAGCAGCCAACTAGCGGGGGCCTCCTACGAGCAGTACTTC
j_gene: TRBJ1-5; v_gene: TRBV29-1; d_gene: .; abundance: .; CDR3aa: CSVAWGGSGNQPQHF; CDR3nt: TGCAGCGTTGCGTGGGGGGGCAGTGGCAATCAGCCCCAGCATTTT
j_gene: TRBJ1-2; v_gene: TRBV5-1; d_gene: .; abundance: few; CDR3aa: CASSPGTSRGYTF; CDR3nt: TGCGCCAGCAGCCCGGGGACATCTCGAGGCTACACCTTC
j_gene: TRBJ1-2; v_gene: TRBV20-1; d_gene: TRBD1; abundance: many; CDR3aa: CSARVGQGGNYGYTF; CDR3nt: TGCAGTGCTAGAGTCGGACAGGGAGGCAACTATGGCTACACCTTC
j_gene: TRBJ2-1; v_gene: TRBV5-4; d_gene: TRBD2; abundance: once; CDR3aa: CASRGGPAGANSYNEQFF; CDR3nt: TGTGCCAGCAGGGGTGGTCCAGCGGGGGCTAACTCCTACAATGAGCAGTTCTTC
j_gene: TRBJ2-3; v_gene: TRBV20-1; d_gene: .; abundance: few; CDR3aa: CSAREGAGTDTQYF; CDR3nt: TGCAGTGCTAGGGAGGGAGCTGGCACAGATACGCAGTATTTT
j_gene: TRBJ1-2; v_gene: TRBV18; d_gene: .; abundance: many; CDR3aa: CASSPDSYGYTF; CDR3nt: TGTGCCAGCAGCCCGGACAGCTATGGCTACACCTTC
j_gene: TRBJ2-2; v_gene: TRBV10-3; d_gene: .; abundance: .; CDR3aa: CAISEYGSPQRATGELFF; CDR3nt: TGTGCCATCAGTGAGTACGGCTCCCCACAGCGGGCCACCGGGGAGCTGTTTTTT
j_gene: TRBJ2-7; v_gene: TRBV2; d_gene: TRBD2; abundance: few; CDR3aa: CASTVGLDYEQYF; CDR3nt: TGTGCCAGCACGGTGGGACTAGACTACGAGCAGTACTTC